This TCR beta chain was captured by sequencing in a study of blood T cell repertoires in COVID-19. Study-wide background: Sites across the United States, Italy and Spain contributed samples from acute and convalescent COVID-19. PBMCs, B-cell-depleted T cells, or T cells were the source of the cDNA or gDNA that made up the material.

The CDR3 totals 11 residues. The J segment lost 7 bases and the V segment lost 3 bases, leaving 0 bases of the junction unmatched. Germline lookup yields CDR1 MGHDK and CDR2 SYGVNS. Some clones are missing from TCRdb's copy, which holds only in-frame ones; the method was immunoSEQ multiplex PCR. The sample yields 80,000 to 95,000 clones, roughly 86% seen once. The rearrangement joins TRBV25-1 to TRBJ2-7, with 7 bases fitting TRBD2. Sequences were obtained from peripheral blood. This clonotype was sampled from a woman aged 80 or over in a cohort sampled during active or convalescent COVID-19. CDR3 DNA sequence: TGTGCCAGCAGTGACGGGAGGGAGCAGTACTTC. It specifies CASSDGREQYF.